This T cell receptor (beta chain) was documented in a study of T-cell reconstitution after alpha-beta-depleted transplantation in children. The CDR3 extends over 17 amino acids. V dropped 2 bases and J dropped 4; count of bases not matched to a gene: 10. Unique molecular identifiers were used to barcode this TCRbeta library. From the PCR reads, TCRdb called clonotypes with MiXCR, one entry per CDR3 protein. The sample consists of some 520,000 distinct CDR3 sequences, about 31% of them appearing once. This clonotype was recorded a few times. This receptor was identified in a human donor who donated a stem cell graft to a child with aplastic anemia. The chain is built from TRBV12-3 or TRBV12-4 and TRBJ2-1; 8 bases align to TRBD2. The specimen was PBMCs from the stem cell graft donor, collected from the stem cell graft. The CDR3 reads CASSLPLSGASYNEQFF. The CDR3 nucleotides read TGTGCCAGCAGTTTACCCCTTAGCGGGGCCAGTTACAATGAGCAGTTCTTC.